The 10 T cell receptor beta chains below come from one sample, sequenced in a study of vaccination and CD4 T cells after COVID-19. The antigens these receptors bind are not known. With the Oncomine TCR Beta short-read assay, DNA from cultured CD4+ T cells was sequenced. TCRdb used MiXCR to reprocess the PCR reads, holding one entry per CDR3 protein. The sample holds around 18,000 distinct CDR3 sequences; 30% to 40% are singletons and the top ten take roughly 25%. Regarding treatment: approximately 9-day PBMC culture with coronavirus spike peptide pools or control peptides (ViraFEST assay). The input for sequencing was CD4+ T cells from blood, cultured in vitro, taken before SARS-CoV-2 vaccination. These TCRs come from a human donor who received a COVID-19 vaccine.

The V and J genes are TRBV30 and TRBJ2-5, with D tentatively TRBD1 or TRBD2 (5 bases each). Germline CDR1 GTSNPN, CDR2 SVGIG (reference sequence). Trimming left V 3 bases short and J 2 bases short, with 13 bases between. The CDR3 has 14 amino acids. CDR3 sequence: CAWRLRDLQETQYF. In DNA form, the CDR3 reads TGTGCCTGGAGACTTAGGGACCTACAAGAGACCCAGTACTTC.

This clonotype was counted a single time. V is TRBV7-2 and J is TRBJ2-3; TRBD1 might be the D (7 bases). Trimming took 3 bases from V and 9 from J, leaving 25 bases between them. The CDR3 contains 17 residues. Looked up from germline, CDR1 is SGHTA and CDR2 is FQGNSA. The CDR3 sequence is CASSLKTRGVTGNTQYF. CDR3 bases: TGTGCCAGCAGCTTGAAGACTAGGGGGGTGACAGGGAACACGCAGTATTTT.

The count of this clonotype is one. V is TRBV7-2 and J is TRBJ2-1; no clear D gene. Germline loops: CDR1 SGHTA, CDR2 FQGNSA. Trimming took off 3 bases at V and 5 bases at J, with 11 bases between the two ends. The CDR3 is made up of 14 amino acids. DNA of the CDR3: TGTGCCAGCAGCTTTCTAGTAAGAAACAATGAGCAGTTCTTC. Translated: CASSFLVRNNEQFF.

This chain joins TRBV4-2 and TRBJ2-1; TRBD2 agrees at 9 bases. V gave up 1 base and J gave up 5 bases; unmatched junction bases: 12. The CDR3 consists of 18 residues. Germline values: CDR1 LGHNA, CDR2 YNFKEQ. This CDR3 is CASSQVGTKLAGHNEQFF. In DNA form, the CDR3 reads TGTGCCAGCAGCCAAGTAGGGACGAAGCTAGCGGGGCACAATGAGCAGTTCTTC.

The J gene is TRBJ2-6, the V gene TRBV18; D call uncertain. The length of the CDR3 is 14 residues. Germline V CDR1 and CDR2: KGHSH, LQKENI. V was pared by 5 bases and J by 5 bases, with 10 bases between. The CDR3 DNA sequence: TGTGCCAGCTCATGGGTCGAACGGGCCAACGTCCTGACTTTC. This encodes CASSWVERANVLTF.

This sequence joins TRBV20-1 and TRBJ2-3; 7 bases line up with TRBD2. Per germline, CDR1 DFQATT and CDR2 SNEGSKA (reference sequence). The CDR3 is 15 amino acids. J gave up 2 bases and V 5 bases, and 10 bases lay outside the gene matches. CDR3 DNA: TGCAGTGCTTCGGCCGGGGGGATATCCACAGATACGCAGTATTTT. This sequence encodes CSASAGGISTDTQYF.

V is TRBV4-1 and J is TRBJ1-2; a possible D gene is TRBD1 (5 bases). Germline assignment: CDR1 MGHRA and CDR2 YSYEKL. V was pared by 4 bases and J by 6 bases, with 15 bases between. This CDR3 spans 14 amino acids. The CDR3 nucleotides are TGCGCCAGCAGCCCACCCCCCGGAGGGGATGGCTACACCTTC. Protein sequence: CASSPPPGGDGYTF.

The CDR3 nucleotides read TGTGCCAGCAGTACCGGACGGGGGTTTTATGGCTACACCTTC. Protein: CASSTGRGFYGYTF. The chain employs TRBV6-1 and TRBJ1-2; tentatively, D is TRBD1 (5 bases). The germline V gene encodes CDR1 MNHNS and CDR2 SASEGT. Trimming took off 5 bases at V and 5 bases at J, with 15 bases between the two ends. The length of the CDR3 is 14 residues.

The table lists this clonotype with a few counts. V is TRBV25-1 and J is TRBJ2-3, with 9 bases lining up with TRBD2. Germline CDR1 is MGHDK and CDR2 is SYGVNS. The CDR3 has 16 residues. V lost 5 bases and J lost 2; bases outside the gene matches: 8. The CDR3 is CASSLRTSAITDTQYF. CDR3 in DNA: TGTGCCAGCAGTCTCCGGACTAGCGCGATCACAGATACGCAGTATTTT.

The chain links TRBV11-2 to TRBJ1-6; D remains ambiguous. The V gene's germline CDR1 is SGHAT and CDR2 FQNNGV. The CDR3 contains 12 residues. The V end was cut by 5 bases, the J end by 14 bases, with 13 bases between. The CDR3 loop is CASSPPEFTLHF. CDR3 nucleotides: TGTGCCAGCAGCCCCCCAGAATTCACCCTCCACTTT.